These 24 T cell receptor beta chains originate from one sample sequenced in a study of shared clonotypes between healthy human individuals (dated by TCRdb to 2018 to 2021). Library construction relied on the immunoSEQ multiplex PCR assay. TCRdb took this table from immuneACCESS and kept in-frame rearrangements with V and J called. Such tables lack part of the clones; where checked against another copy, unresolved V genes explain under half of the gap, and the rest is unexplained. In this sample the table shows approximately 2.5 million clones, 80% to 95% of which occur a single time. The top ten clones comprise approximately 0.35% of the sample. Input material: naive CD4+ T cells from PBMCs. The sample's cell subset or site label is to be understood as: CD45RA+ positively selected. Receptors were obtained from a man younger than 35 in good health. Some clones in this sample may be carry-over from other donors' samples.

This chain links TRBV11-2 with TRBJ1-3; D gene unclear. Trimming left V 5 bases short and J 7 bases short, with 21 bases between. CDR1 SGHAT and CDR2 FQNNGV come from the germline V gene. The CDR3 totals 16 residues. CDR3 amino acids: CASSPLDRAPGNTIYF. As DNA, the CDR3 is TGTGCCAGCAGCCCCCTGGATCGGGCCCCGGGGAACACCATATATTTT.

The chain has TRBV6-5 and TRBJ2-7, with D perhaps TRBD1 or TRBD2 (5 bases each). The germline V and J ends were trimmed by 6 bases and 6 bases, with 18 bases remaining between them. The CDR3 sequence is 14 residues long. The germline CDR1 and CDR2 sequences are MNHEY and SVGAGI. The CDR3 loop reads CASRLQAGTGEQYF. CDR3 nucleotide sequence: TGTGCCAGCAGACTTCAAGCAGGGACGGGCGAGCAGTACTTC.

Regarding this clone: This specimen includes other DNA sequences encoding the same CDR3. J is TRBJ2-3 and V is TRBV19; D assignment may be TRBD1 or TRBD2 (6 bases each). Germline V gives CDR1 LNHDA, CDR2 SQIVND (reference sequence). The V gene lost 1 base and the J gene lost 4 bases, with 9 bases spanning the gap. This CDR3 has 14 amino acids. The CDR3 DNA reads TGTGCCAGTAGTATAGGGGGGGCCCCAGATACGCAGTATTTT. Translated: CASSIGGAPDTQYF. The complete variable domain, with remaining parts taken from reference TRBV19 and TRBJ2-3, reads DGGITQSPKYLFRKEGQNVTLSCEQNLNHDAMYWYRQDPGQGLRLIYYSQIVNDFQKGDIAEGYSVSREKKESFPLTVTSAQKNPTAFYLCASSIGGAPDTQYFGPGTRLTVL.

The CDR3 spells CASSTRTGGLEQYF. CDR3 bases: TGTGCCAGCAGCACCCGGACAGGGGGGCTCGAGCAGTACTTC. V and J are TRBV11-2 and TRBJ2-7; the match to TRBD1 covers 10 bases. Losses at the gene ends were 5 bases for V and 6 bases for J; bases not matched to a gene: 7. From germline, CDR1 is SGHAT and CDR2 FQNNGV. CDR3 length: 14 residues. Combining the CDR3 with reference TRBV11-2 and TRBJ2-7 gives the whole variable domain EAGVAQSPRYKIIEKRQSVAFWCNPISGHATLYWYQQILGQGPKLLIQFQNNGVVDDSQLPKDRFSAERLKGVDSTLKIQPAKLEDSAVYLCASSTRTGGLEQYFGPGTRLTVT.

V usage is TRBV5-1 and J usage is TRBJ2-1; the match to TRBD2 covers 8 bases. The junction had 16 bases not matched to a gene; V was cut back by 2 bases and J by 6 bases. Per germline, CDR1 SGHRS and CDR2 YFSETQ. The CDR3 has 18 amino acids. CDR3 nucleotide sequence: TGCGCCAGCAGCTTCCAACGTGACAGCGGGAGCTTAGGCAATGAGCAGTTCTTC. Its protein is CASSFQRDSGSLGNEQFF.

A remark on this clone: Other nucleotide sequences in the sample specify the same CDR3. CDR3 DNA: TGTGCCAGCAGCTTAGTGGCGATTAACTATGGCTACACCTTC. As protein: CASSLVAINYGYTF. The genes are TRBV7-2 and TRBJ1-2; D gene ambiguous. CDR1 is SGHTA and CDR2 is FQGNSA in the germline V gene. V was cut by 1 base and J by 1 base, with 7 bases left in between. The CDR3 extends over 14 amino acids.

The chain recombines TRBV18 with TRBJ2-3; D unclear. V lost 2 bases and J lost 2, with 14 bases in between. Germline lookup yields CDR1 KGHSH and CDR2 LQKENI. The CDR3 contains 16 residues. CDR3 coding DNA: TGTGCCAGCTCACCAGAACTTCGCACACACACAGATACGCAGTATTTT. This codes for CASSPELRTHTDTQYF.

The CDR3 reads CASSVRTGSYNEQFF. The CDR3 DNA reads TGCGCCAGCAGCGTCCGGACTGGCTCCTACAATGAGCAGTTCTTC. The chain has TRBV5-1 and TRBJ2-1; D is possibly TRBD2 (5 bases). Germline assignment: CDR1 SGHRS and CDR2 YFSETQ. Trimming shortened V by 4 bases and J by 0 bases, and 11 bases separated the two germline ends. The CDR3 spans 15 residues.

This clone came up once. The sample contains more than one DNA sequence encoding this CDR3. The chain joins TRBV19 to TRBJ2-7, with D unresolved. The germline CDR1 and CDR2 sequences are LNHDA and SQIVND (reference sequence). Trimming removed 5 bases from V and 3 bases from J, with 8 bases in between. CDR3 size: 12 residues. The chain's CDR3 is CASSPRRYEQYF. The CDR3 coding sequence is TGTGCCAGTAGTCCGCGTCGCTACGAGCAGTACTTC.

This chain links TRBV7-3 with TRBJ2-7, with D maybe TRBD2 (6 bases). This CDR3 has 13 residues. CDR1 and CDR2 from the germline V gene are SGHTA and FQGTGA. V was pared by 4 bases and J by 6 bases, with 13 bases between. DNA of the CDR3: TGTGCCAGCAGCTCCCAACCGGAGGGCGAGCAGTACTTC. Amino acids: CASSSQPEGEQYF.

The chain couples TRBV7-3 to TRBJ2-2; weak D call: TRBD1 (6 bases). The CDR3 runs to 16 residues. Germline CDR1 SGHTA, CDR2 FQGTGA. V was pared by 5 bases and J by 3 bases, with 16 bases between. This chain's CDR3 is CASSATRGPYTGELFF. CDR3 nucleotide sequence: TGTGCCAGCAGCGCTACCAGGGGCCCGTACACCGGGGAGCTGTTTTTT.

The chain links TRBV7-9 to TRBJ2-3, with TRBD2 identical over 7 bases. V shed 3 bases and J 6 bases; nucleotides not matched to a gene: 3. Germline lookup yields CDR1 SEHNR and CDR2 FQNEAQ (reference sequence). The CDR3 loop spans 13 amino acids. CDR3 sequence reads: CASSLRGGDTQYF. The CDR3 DNA reads as TGTGCCAGCAGCTTGAGGGGAGGGGATACGCAGTATTTT. The full variable domain, its missing parts supplied by reference TRBV7-9 and TRBJ2-3, is DTGVSQNPRHKITKRGQNVTFRCDPISEHNRLYWYRQTLGQGPEFLTYFQNEAQLEKSRLLSDRFSAERPKGSFSTLEIQRTEQGDSAMYLCASSLRGGDTQYFGPGTRLTVL.

V is TRBV7-6 and J is TRBJ1-2; perhaps TRBD1 as D (5 bases). Germline V CDR1 and CDR2: SGHVS, FNYEAQ. The CDR3 is made up of 15 amino acids. V shed 1 base and J shed 8 bases, with 17 bases lying between them. The CDR3: CASSLVNRDAGGYTF. In DNA, the CDR3 is TGTGCCAGCAGCTTAGTCAACCGGGACGCGGGCGGCTACACCTTC.

This sequence joins TRBV9 and TRBJ1-2; D might be TRBD1 (5 bases). Trimming pared 1 base from V and 8 bases from J, leaving 18 bases between. The CDR3 contains 15 residues. Germline-derived CDR1 and CDR2 are SGDLS and YYNGEE. The chain's CDR3 is CASSVTHRPLEGYTF. For the CDR3, the DNA is TGTGCCAGCAGCGTAACTCACAGGCCGTTGGAGGGCTACACCTTC.

A remark on this clone: The identical CDR3 is also encoded by other nucleotide sequences in the sample. The chain uses TRBV6-1 and TRBJ2-3, with 9 positions matching TRBD1. Germline V gene sequence: CDR1 MNHNS, CDR2 SASEGT. The CDR3 is 14 amino acids. The V gene end was trimmed by 6 bases and the J gene end by 3 bases; junction bases not matched to a gene: 4. The CDR3 DNA follows: TGTGCCAGCAGCGCCGACAGGGGGACAGATACGCAGTATTTT. Amino acid sequence: CASSADRGTDTQYF.

The chain joins TRBV5-1 to TRBJ1-1; TRBD1 might be the D (6 bases). V dropped 6 bases and J dropped 0 bases, with 12 bases sitting between them. This CDR3 contains 14 residues. Germline V gene lookup returns CDR1 SGHRS and CDR2 YFSETQ. This chain's CDR3 is CASTPTGMNTEAFF. In DNA form, the CDR3 reads TGCGCCAGCACCCCAACAGGGATGAACACTGAAGCTTTCTTT.

V and J are TRBV28 and TRBJ1-5; D might be TRBD1 (6 bases). This CDR3 comprises 15 residues. Per germline, CDR1 MDHEN and CDR2 SYDVKM. With 7 bases removed from V and 0 bases from J, the gap between germline ends came to 13 bases. The CDR3 sequence is CASTFRGVSNQPQHF. The CDR3, as DNA: TGTGCCAGCACCTTCAGGGGAGTTAGCAATCAGCCCCAGCATTTT.

This clone was counted a few times. The gene calls are TRBV5-1 and TRBJ1-1; D not certain. CDR3 length equals 13 residues. Germline assignment: CDR1 SGHRS and CDR2 YFSETQ. Trimming shortened V by 5 bases and J by 5 bases, and 13 bases separated the two germline ends. CDR3 sequence reads: CASSGLMGTEAFF. In DNA form, the CDR3 reads TGCGCCAGCAGTGGACTTATGGGGACTGAAGCTTTCTTT. The full variable domain, completed using reference TRBV5-1 and TRBJ1-1, is KAGVTQTPRYLIKTRGQQVTLSCSPISGHRSVSWYQQTPGQGLQFLFEYFSETQRNKGNFPGRFSGRQFSNSRSEMNVSTLELGDSALYLCASSGLMGTEAFFGQGTRLTVV.

The rearrangement links TRBV7-2 to TRBJ2-1; D possibly corresponds to TRBD1 (6 bases). Trimming shortened V by 1 base and J by 10 bases, and 17 bases separated the two germline ends. Germline V gene sequence: CDR1 SGHTA, CDR2 FQGNSA. The CDR3 length is 15 residues. The CDR3 protein is CASSLVPSSGGEQFF. CDR3 nucleotide sequence: TGTGCCAGCAGCTTAGTGCCTTCTAGTGGGGGCGAGCAGTTCTTC.

The V and J genes are TRBV2 and TRBJ1-1; no reliable D call. Germline values: CDR1 SNHLY, CDR2 FYNNEI. The CDR3 contains 14 residues. V was clipped by 5 bases and J by 0 bases, with 10 bases between them. The DNA for the CDR3 is TGTGCCAGCAGTCGGGGAGAGGTGAACACTGAAGCTTTCTTT. This codes for CASSRGEVNTEAFF. The full variable domain, rest sourced from reference TRBV2 and TRBJ1-1, is EPEVTQTPSHQVTQMGQEVILRCVPISNHLYFYWYRQILGQKVEFLVSFYNNEISEKSEIFDDQFSVERPDGSNFTLKIRSTKLEDSAMYFCASSRGEVNTEAFFGQGTRLTVV.

CDR3 nucleotide sequence: TGTGCCAGCAGTGGGGGGGGTGTCCCCCAGCCCCAGCATTTT. It encodes CASSGGGVPQPQHF. The V gene is TRBV6-1, the J gene TRBJ1-5; perhaps TRBD1 as D (5 bases). V was trimmed by 4 bases and J by 7 bases, leaving 14 bases between them. In germline, CDR1 is MNHNS, CDR2 SASEGT. The CDR3 totals 14 residues.

The chain couples TRBV11-2 to TRBJ2-5; 9 bases map to TRBD2. The length of the CDR3 is 17 residues. V was pared by 4 bases and J by 1 base, with 10 bases of the junction left unmatched. Germline assignment: CDR1 SGHAT and CDR2 FQNNGV. CDR3 sequence: CASSSLAWREGQETQYF. CDR3 DNA sequence: TGTGCCAGCAGCTCTCTAGCCTGGCGGGAGGGCCAAGAGACCCAGTACTTC.

The chain links TRBV28 to TRBJ2-1; TRBD1 matches 8 bases. The CDR3 runs to 14 residues. Germline CDR1 MDHEN, CDR2 SYDVKM. V was pared by 6 bases and J by 8 bases, with 9 bases of the junction left unmatched. CDR3 amino acids: CASRPQGGVHEQFF. In nucleotides, the CDR3 is TGTGCCAGCAGACCACAGGGGGGTGTTCATGAGCAGTTCTTC.

This rearrangement joins TRBV30 to TRBJ2-7, with D unclear. V was shortened by 0 bases and J by 2 bases, with 8 bases between the two germline ends. The CDR3 has 13 residues. Germline V gene data show CDR1 as GTSNPN and CDR2 as SVGIG (reference sequence). CDR3 region: CAWSVGLAYEQYF. As DNA, the CDR3 is TGTGCCTGGAGTGTCGGGTTAGCCTACGAGCAGTACTTC.